This TCR beta chain was identified in a study of blood T cells in healthy people across ages. General study results and limits: Per million T cells, the diversity of TCR beta decreased roughly linearly as age advanced.

The CDR3 spans 19 residues. It was with a sample-barcoded 5' primer and a J-beta primer mix that a second PCR of roughly 7 to 12 cycles was run. TCRdb ran MiXCR on the 5' RACE reads and lists one entry per CDR3 protein. The sample yields 800,000 to 1,000,000 distinct CDR3 sequences, approximately 49% seen once. Notes on this clonotype: Antigen specificity is unknown.

Input material: blood. The genes are TRBV21-1 and TRBJ2-3; no check of the table's D call, TRBD1, against the DNA was made. TRBV21-1 is designated a pseudogene. This TCR was sampled from a man aged 25 to 40 in good health. The CDR3 sequence is CASSKGCTGPRISTDTQYF. The CDR3 coding sequence is TGTGCCAGCAGCAAAGGTTGTACAGGGCCGAGAATTAGCACAGATACGCAGTATTTT.